This TCR beta chain was recovered during a study of T cells in Graves' hyperthyroidism and ophthalmopathy. Overall study results and limits: Most thyroid-expanded clonotypes above 0.001 were also found in blood. The model foresaw ophthalmopathy a median approximately 6.1 months prior to onset.

Germline V gene data show CDR1 as MDHEN and CDR2 as SYDVKM. The CDR3 length is 14 residues. Trimming removed 5 bases at V and 6 bases at J, with 16 bases between. The study defined stable Graves' hyperthyroidism as no ophthalmopathy progression within 18 months. Lactation, pregnancy, other autoimmune disease or uncontrolled infection led to exclusion of patients. This clonotype was counted between two and nine times. The target antigen is unknown. From RNA transcripts, TCR beta CDR3 regions were amplified. First-round RT-PCR targeting the TCR CDR3 was performed with the HTBI primer set. TCRdb reanalysed the multiplex PCR reads using MiXCR and keeps one entry per CDR3 protein. The data show roughly 300,000 distinct CDR3 sequences, around 14% seen once.

Material for sequencing was blood. The V gene is TRBV28, the J gene TRBJ1-2; TRBD1 might be the D (5 bases). The clonotype comes from a woman aged 30 to 39 with Graves' hyperthyroidism. CDR3 region: CASSPPGEINGYTF. In nucleotides, the CDR3 is TGTGCCAGCAGTCCCCCGGGGGAGATCAATGGCTACACCTTC.